These 27 T cell receptor beta chains came from one sample sequenced in a study of T cell responses to AZD1222 COVID-19 vaccine. TCRdb keeps only in-frame clones here, not all; method: immunoSEQ multiplex PCR. This table holds fewer than 100,000 clones, around 89% found once. The specimen was peripheral blood, collected on day 0 of AZD1222 vaccination. The receptors originated from an adult in good health.

CDR3 coding DNA: TGTGCCAGCAGCTCGGGACAGGGGGCCCAGTACGAGCAGTACTTC. It encodes CASSSGQGAQYEQYF. This rearrangement joins TRBV7-2 to TRBJ2-7; 12 nucleotides line up with TRBD1. V was clipped by 4 bases and J by 4 bases; unmatched bases: 5. The CDR3 length is 15 residues. Germline values: CDR1 SGHTA, CDR2 FQGNSA. The whole variable domain, remainder taken from reference TRBV7-2 and TRBJ2-7, is GAGVSQSPSNKVTEKGKDVELRCDPISGHTALYWYRQSLGQGLEFLIYFQGNSAPDKSGLPSDRFSAERTGGSVSTLTIQRTQQEDSAVYLCASSSGQGAQYEQYFGPGTRLTVT.

This chain links TRBV27 with TRBJ1-1; possible D gene TRBD1, 5 bases. This CDR3 spans 13 amino acids. Trimming stripped 3 bases from V and 4 bases from J, with 9 bases between. Per the germline V gene, CDR1 is MNHEY and CDR2 is SMNVEV (reference sequence). The CDR3 bases are TGTGCCAGCAGTTTTCAGGGTGGCACTGAAGCTTTCTTT. This sequence encodes CASSFQGGTEAFF.

This clone was seen only a few times. This chain uses TRBV7-8 with TRBJ2-1; perhaps TRBD1 as D (6 bases). The CDR3 extends over 15 amino acids. V was shortened by 3 bases and J by 0 bases, with 9 bases between the two germline ends. CDR1 is SGHVS and CDR2 is FQNEAQ in the germline V gene. As DNA, the CDR3 is TGTGCCAGCAGCTTGAGGGGGAGCTCCTACAATGAGCAGTTCTTC. Protein: CASSLRGSSYNEQFF.

V usage is TRBV18 and J usage is TRBJ1-3, with TRBD1 as a possible D gene (5 bases). Germline CDR1 reads KGHSH; CDR2 reads LQKENI. V lost 0 bases and J lost 0, with 9 bases in between. This CDR3 contains 16 residues. CDR3 loop: CASSPPAGTSGNTIYF. CDR3 coding DNA: TGTGCCAGCTCACCACCGGCAGGGACCTCTGGAAACACCATATATTTT.

This chain uses TRBV6-5 with TRBJ2-7; D is perhaps TRBD1 (5 bases). The germline gives CDR1 MNHEY, CDR2 SVGAGI. This CDR3 is built from 14 residues. The V end lost 2 bases, the J end lost 1 base, and 9 bases lay between the germline ends. The CDR3 region has the DNA TGTGCCAGCAGTTACGACAGTTTTTCCTACGAGCAGTACTTC. Its translation is CASSYDSFSYEQYF.

The rearrangement uses TRBV6-2 or TRBV6-3 and TRBJ1-1; D unclear. The CDR3 loop spans 11 amino acids. Trimming left V 5 bases short and J 9 bases short, with 10 bases between. Germline loops: CDR1 MNHEY, CDR2 SVGEGT. Written as DNA, the CDR3 is TGTGCCAGCAGTAGGACGGGGAAAGCTTTCTTT. Protein sequence: CASSRTGKAFF.

About this clone itself: At one end, the junction sequence differs from germline, possibly due to a read error. J is TRBJ2-5 and V is TRBV7-2; D is possibly TRBD1 or TRBD2 (5 bases each). The CDR3 has 15 amino acids. Germline CDR1 is SGHTA and CDR2 is FQGNSA. The CDR3 sequence: CASSLVGVEQGTQYF. CDR3 DNA: TGTGCCAGCAGCTTAGTGGGGGTGGAACAAGGGACCCAGTACTTC. Variable domain in full (rest from reference TRBV7-2 and TRBJ2-5): GAGVSQSPSNKVTEKGKDVELRCDPISGHTALYWYRQSLGQGLEFLIYFQGNSAPDKSGLPSDRFSAERTGGSVSTLTIQRTQQEDSAVYLCASSLVGVEQGTQYFGPGTRLLVL.

The chain joins TRBV9 to TRBJ2-6; TRBD1 might be the D (5 bases). Between the trimmed V and J ends, which lost 4 bases and 4 bases, there was a span of 12 bases. The CDR3 runs 15 residues. Germline CDR1 reads SGDLS; CDR2 reads YYNGEE. For the CDR3, the DNA is TGTGCCAGCAGCCCCGGGCAGGGAGGGGCCAACGTCCTGACTTTC. Protein product: CASSPGQGGANVLTF.

The chain has TRBV10-3 and TRBJ2-2, with D perhaps TRBD1 (5 bases). The CDR3 is 15 amino acids. The germline V and J ends were trimmed by 2 bases and 5 bases, with 12 bases remaining between them. CDR1 and CDR2 from the germline V gene are ENHRY and SYGVKD. The CDR3 loop reads CAISEGAGRTGELFF. The DNA for the CDR3 is TGTGCCATCAGTGAGGGGGCAGGACGGACCGGGGAGCTGTTTTTT.

This chain links TRBV2 with TRBJ1-2; TRBD1 agrees at 8 bases. Trimming took 10 bases from V and 5 from J; bases not matched to a gene: 6. Germline V gene lookup returns CDR1 SNHLY and CDR2 FYNNEI. There are 12 residues in the CDR3. The CDR3 DNA is TGTGCCACCAGGGACAGGCGATATGGCTACACCTTC. It is translated as CATRDRRYGYTF.

The chain employs TRBV24-1 and TRBJ2-7; D is unresolved. The germline gives CDR1 KGHDR, CDR2 SFDVKD. The CDR3 is made up of 13 amino acids. With 7 bases removed from V and 1 base from J, the gap between germline ends came to 10 bases. The CDR3 region is CATSRRGSYEQYF. Here the CDR3 DNA reads TGTGCCACCAGCCGACGAGGTTCCTACGAGCAGTACTTC.

The rearrangement joins TRBV6-5 to TRBJ1-2; TRBD1 is a possible D gene (5 bases). This CDR3 has 14 residues. Germline loops: CDR1 MNHEY, CDR2 SVGAGI. The ends were cut back, 5 bases at V and 1 base at J, with 11 bases in the middle. The CDR3: CASSTRGGNYGYTF. The CDR3, as DNA: TGTGCCAGCAGTACTCGGGGGGGTAACTATGGCTACACCTTC.

This clone was seen just once. The rearrangement joins TRBV11-2 to TRBJ2-1; the match to TRBD2 covers 7 bases. This CDR3 comprises 17 residues. The V segment lost 5 bases and the J segment 3 bases; nucleotides outside the gene matches: 13. Germline-derived CDR1 and CDR2 are SGHAT and FQNNGV. The CDR3 region is CASSPGISGELYNEQFF. CDR3 nucleotides: TGTGCCAGCAGCCCAGGAATAAGCGGGGAACTCTACAATGAGCAGTTCTTC.

The chain is built from TRBV6-2 or TRBV6-3 and TRBJ1-5; 8 bases are a match to TRBD1. With V trimmed by 4 bases and J by 7 bases, 6 bases remained unmatched. The CDR3 has 14 residues. Germline lookup yields CDR1 MNHEY and CDR2 SVGEGT. The CDR3: CASSSDRAGQPQHF. Written as DNA, the CDR3 is TGTGCCAGCAGTTCGGACAGGGCTGGCCAGCCCCAGCATTTT.

V is TRBV15 and J is TRBJ1-1, with 7 bases that match TRBD1. V lost 4 bases, J lost 5 bases, and 7 bases stayed unmatched. This CDR3 has 14 amino acids. Germline V gene sequence: CDR1 LNHNV, CDR2 YYDKDF (reference sequence). For the CDR3, the DNA is TGTGCCACCAGCACCGGACAGGAAGGGACTGAAGCTTTCTTT. This sequence encodes CATSTGQEGTEAFF.

This rearrangement joins TRBV13 to TRBJ1-1; perhaps TRBD1 as D (6 bases). From germline, CDR1 is PRHDT and CDR2 FYEKMQ (reference sequence). The V end lost 2 bases, the J end lost 8 bases, and 21 bases lay between the germline ends. The CDR3 totals 16 residues. CDR3 DNA: TGTGCCAGCAGCTTACTGGGAGGGGGTTTCGGAGGCGAAGCTTTCTTT. Protein sequence: CASSLLGGGFGGEAFF.

The V call is TRBV6-5, the J call TRBJ2-7, with TRBD1 matching over 7 bases. The V segment lost 2 bases and the J segment 5 bases; nucleotides outside the gene matches: 3. The CDR3 spans 13 residues. Germline V CDR1 and CDR2: MNHEY, SVGAGI. CDR3 DNA: TGTGCCAGCAGTTACAAGGGGGCGAACGAGCAGTACTTC. Amino acids: CASSYKGANEQYF.

V is TRBV29-1 and J is TRBJ1-3; 7 nucleotides align to TRBD1. The trim removed 5 bases at V and 7 bases at J, leaving 8 bases unmatched. This CDR3 is 13 amino acids long. CDR1 and CDR2 (germline): SQVTM, ANQGSEA. DNA of the CDR3: TGCAGCGTTACCCGGGACAGTGGGAACACCATATATTTT. It codes for CSVTRDSGNTIYF.

The V call is TRBV3-1 (or the pseudogene TRBV3-2), the J call TRBJ1-5, with unresolved D. Germline CDR1 is LGHDT and CDR2 is YNNKEL (reference sequence). Trimming took off 0 bases at V and 7 bases at J, with 7 bases between the two ends. CDR3 length: 13 amino acids. CDR3 in amino acids: CASSQDPRQPQHF. In DNA form, the CDR3 reads TGTGCCAGCAGCCAAGACCCGCGGCAGCCCCAGCATTTT.

The chain has TRBV11-2 and TRBJ1-5, with TRBD1 as a possible D gene (6 bases). Germline CDR1 and CDR2: SGHAT and FQNNGV. The CDR3 is 13 amino acids. V lost 5 bases and J lost 6, with 11 bases in between. The CDR3 region is CASSRTGSQPQHF. The CDR3 nucleotides are TGTGCCAGCAGCAGAACAGGGAGTCAGCCCCAGCATTTT.

The rearrangement uses TRBV6-5 and TRBJ2-5; a weak D match, TRBD2 (7 bases). Trimming removed 2 bases from V and 6 bases from J, with 16 bases in between. This CDR3 is 15 amino acids long. Germline V gene data show CDR1 as MNHEY and CDR2 as SVGAGI. CDR3 amino acids: CASSYRYGGQKTQYF. As DNA, the CDR3 is TGTGCCAGCAGTTACCGTTACGGGGGGCAGAAGACCCAGTACTTC.

This chain links TRBV5-1 with TRBJ1-3; 7 bases align to TRBD1. This CDR3 is built from 14 residues. The trim removed 4 bases at V and 2 bases at J, leaving 3 bases unmatched. Per germline, CDR1 SGHRS and CDR2 YFSETQ. This CDR3 is CASSQTGTGNTIYF. The CDR3 DNA reads TGCGCCAGCAGCCAGACAGGGACTGGAAACACCATATATTTT.

This chain links TRBV6-1 with TRBJ1-1; D gene unclear. Germline CDR1 MNHNS, CDR2 SASEGT. This CDR3 has 13 residues. Trimming stripped 2 bases from V and 1 base from J, with 5 bases between. The CDR3 DNA reads as TGTGCCAGCAGTGAACTGCGGAACACTGAAGCTTTCTTT. Amino acid sequence: CASSELRNTEAFF.

V is TRBV3-1 (or the pseudogene TRBV3-2) and J is TRBJ1-2; D remains unclear. Germline CDR1 is LGHDT and CDR2 is YNNKEL (reference sequence). This CDR3 spans 12 amino acids. V lost 2 bases and J 3 bases, leaving 4 bases between the germline ends. The CDR3: CASSQRDYGYTF. The CDR3 bases are TGTGCCAGCAGCCAACGGGACTATGGCTACACCTTC.

The J gene is TRBJ1-2, the V gene TRBV5-1; possibly TRBD1 for D (5 bases). The CDR3 is 16 residues long. CDR1 and CDR2 (germline): SGHRS, YFSETQ. V lost 1 base and J 4 bases, leaving 17 bases between the germline ends. The CDR3 sequence is CASSLSGPSVVYGYTF. In DNA, the CDR3 is TGCGCCAGCAGCTTGTCGGGGCCGTCCGTCGTCTATGGCTACACCTTC.

The genes are TRBV11-2 and TRBJ2-7; no definite D call. From germline, CDR1 is SGHAT and CDR2 FQNNGV. The CDR3 totals 14 residues. Trimming cost V 3 bases and J 2 bases, with 11 bases left between them. CDR3 nucleotides: TGTGCCAGCAGCTTTCAAGACCAGACCTACGAGCAGTACTTC. Protein product: CASSFQDQTYEQYF.

The chain carries TRBV7-9 and TRBJ2-5; 7 nucleotides match TRBD1. From germline, CDR1 is SEHNR and CDR2 FQNEAQ (reference sequence). The CDR3 consists of 16 residues. The V gene end was trimmed by 3 bases and the J gene end by 2 bases; junction bases not matched to a gene: 9. In DNA, the CDR3 is TGTGCCAGCAGCTTGGGGCTTCAGGGGGTGCAAGAGACCCAGTACTTC. Translation: CASSLGLQGVQETQYF.